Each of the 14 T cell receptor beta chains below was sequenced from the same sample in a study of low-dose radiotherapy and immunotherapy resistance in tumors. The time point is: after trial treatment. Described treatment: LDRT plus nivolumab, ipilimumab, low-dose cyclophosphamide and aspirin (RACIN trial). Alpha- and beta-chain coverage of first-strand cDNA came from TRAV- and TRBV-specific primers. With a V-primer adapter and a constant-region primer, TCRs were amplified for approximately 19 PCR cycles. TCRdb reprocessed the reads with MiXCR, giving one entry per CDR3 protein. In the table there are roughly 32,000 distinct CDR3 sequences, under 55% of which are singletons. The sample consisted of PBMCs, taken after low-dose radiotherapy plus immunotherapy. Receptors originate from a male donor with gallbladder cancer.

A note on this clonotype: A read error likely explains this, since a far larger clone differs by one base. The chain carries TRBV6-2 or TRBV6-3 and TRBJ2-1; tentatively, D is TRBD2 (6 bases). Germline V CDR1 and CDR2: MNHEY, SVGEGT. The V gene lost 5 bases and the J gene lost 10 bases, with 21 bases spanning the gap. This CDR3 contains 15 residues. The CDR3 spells CASSEGRGGPYEQFF. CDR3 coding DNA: TGTGCCAGCAGTGAAGGCCGGGGAGGTCCCTACGAGCAGTTCTTC.

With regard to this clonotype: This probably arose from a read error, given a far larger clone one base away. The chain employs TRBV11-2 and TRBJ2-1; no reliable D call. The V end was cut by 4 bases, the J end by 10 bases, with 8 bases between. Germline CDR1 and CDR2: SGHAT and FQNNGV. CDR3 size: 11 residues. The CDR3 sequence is CASSSAYEQFF. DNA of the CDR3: TGTGCCAGCAGCTCAGCCTACGAGCAGTTCTTC.

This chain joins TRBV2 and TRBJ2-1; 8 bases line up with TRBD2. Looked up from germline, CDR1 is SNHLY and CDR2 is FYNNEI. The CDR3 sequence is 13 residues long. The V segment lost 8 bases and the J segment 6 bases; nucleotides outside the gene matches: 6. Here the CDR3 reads CASLPGGPNEQFF. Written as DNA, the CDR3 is TGTGCCAGCTTGCCGGGGGGGCCCAATGAGCAGTTCTTC.

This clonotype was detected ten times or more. The CDR3 sequence: CASGIFYEQYF. In nucleotides, the CDR3 is TGTGCCAGCGGTATTTTCTACGAGCAGTACTTC. This rearrangement joins TRBV7-2 to TRBJ2-7; D remains unclear. V was trimmed by 8 bases and J by 3 bases, leaving 8 bases between them. This CDR3 contains 11 residues. CDR1 and CDR2 (germline): SGHTA, FQGNSA. Variable domain in full (rest from reference TRBV7-2 and TRBJ2-7): GAGVSQSPSNKVTEKGKDVELRCDPISGHTALYWYRQSLGQGLEFLIYFQGNSAPDKSGLPSDRFSAERTGGSVSTLTIQRTQQEDSAVYLCASGIFYEQYFGPGTRLTVT.

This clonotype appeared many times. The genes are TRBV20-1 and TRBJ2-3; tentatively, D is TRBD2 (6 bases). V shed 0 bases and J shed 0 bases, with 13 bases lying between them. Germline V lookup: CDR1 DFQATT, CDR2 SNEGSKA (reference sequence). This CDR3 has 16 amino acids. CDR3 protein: CSARDPIRESTDTQYF. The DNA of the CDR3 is TGCAGTGCTAGAGATCCCATCCGGGAGAGCACAGATACGCAGTATTTT.

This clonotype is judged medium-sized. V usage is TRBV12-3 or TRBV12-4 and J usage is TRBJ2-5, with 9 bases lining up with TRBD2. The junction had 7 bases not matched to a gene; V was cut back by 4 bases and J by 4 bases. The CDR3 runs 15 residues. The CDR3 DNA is TGTGCCAGCAGTTCTGCGGGAGGGGGAAGAGAGACCCAGTACTTC. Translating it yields CASSSAGGGRETQYF.

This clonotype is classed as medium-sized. The CDR3 DNA follows: TGTGCCAGCAGCTTAGACAACTCAAGGGGCTATGGCTACACCTTC. This codes for CASSLDNSRGYGYTF. The V gene is TRBV5-6, the J gene TRBJ1-2; a weak D match, TRBD1 (5 bases). V gave up 2 bases and J gave up 4 bases, with 15 bases separating them. Germline CDR1 reads SGHDT; CDR2 reads YYEEEE. The CDR3 extends over 15 amino acids.

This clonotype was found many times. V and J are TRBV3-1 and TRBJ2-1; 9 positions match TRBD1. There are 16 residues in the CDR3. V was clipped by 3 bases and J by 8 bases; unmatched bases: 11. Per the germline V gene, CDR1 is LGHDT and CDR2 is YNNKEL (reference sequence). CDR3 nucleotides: TGTGCCAGCAGCCAGAATTCCGGGACAGGGAAAGATGAGCAGTTCTTC. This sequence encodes CASSQNSGTGKDEQFF.

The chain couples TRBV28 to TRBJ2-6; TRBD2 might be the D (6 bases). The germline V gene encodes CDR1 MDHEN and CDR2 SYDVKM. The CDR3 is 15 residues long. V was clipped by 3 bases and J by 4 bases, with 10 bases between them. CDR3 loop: CASSFGGLGANVLTF. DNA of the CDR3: TGTGCCAGCAGTTTCGGGGGTCTGGGGGCCAACGTCCTGACTTTC.

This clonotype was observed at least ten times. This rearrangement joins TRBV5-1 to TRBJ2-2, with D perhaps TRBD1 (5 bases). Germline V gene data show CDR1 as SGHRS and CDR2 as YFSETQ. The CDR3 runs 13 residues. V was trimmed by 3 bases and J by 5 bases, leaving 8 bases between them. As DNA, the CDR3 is TGCGCCAGCAGCTATGGACAAACCGGGGAGCTGTTTTTT. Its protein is CASSYGQTGELFF.

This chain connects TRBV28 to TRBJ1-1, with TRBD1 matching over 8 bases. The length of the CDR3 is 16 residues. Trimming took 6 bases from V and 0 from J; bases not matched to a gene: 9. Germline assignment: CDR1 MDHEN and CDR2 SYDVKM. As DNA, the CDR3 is TGTGCCAGCAGCCCCTATCCGGGACAGGTGAACACTGAAGCTTTCTTT. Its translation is CASSPYPGQVNTEAFF.

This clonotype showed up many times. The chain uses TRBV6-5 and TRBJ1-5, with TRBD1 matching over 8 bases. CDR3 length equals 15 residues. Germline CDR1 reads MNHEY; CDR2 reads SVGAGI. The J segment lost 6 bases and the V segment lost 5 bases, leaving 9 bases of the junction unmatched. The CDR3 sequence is CASSRPTGGVQPQHF. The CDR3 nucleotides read TGTGCCAGCAGTCGACCCACAGGGGGTGTTCAGCCCCAGCATTTT.

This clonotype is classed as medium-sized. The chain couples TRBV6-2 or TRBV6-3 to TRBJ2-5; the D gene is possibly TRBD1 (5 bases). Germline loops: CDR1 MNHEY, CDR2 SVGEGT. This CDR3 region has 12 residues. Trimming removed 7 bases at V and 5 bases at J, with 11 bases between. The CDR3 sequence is CASNPTDETQYF. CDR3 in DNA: TGTGCCAGCAATCCGACAGACGAGACCCAGTACTTC.

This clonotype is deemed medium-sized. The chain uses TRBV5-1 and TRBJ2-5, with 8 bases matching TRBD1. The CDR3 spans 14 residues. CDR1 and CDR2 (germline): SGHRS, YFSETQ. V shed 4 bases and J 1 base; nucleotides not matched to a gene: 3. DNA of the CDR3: TGCGCCAGCAGCCGGGGACAGGCCCAAGAGACCCAGTACTTC. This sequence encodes CASSRGQAQETQYF. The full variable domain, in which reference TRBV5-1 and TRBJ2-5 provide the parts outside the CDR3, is KAGVTQTPRYLIKTRGQQVTLSCSPISGHRSVSWYQQTPGQGLQFLFEYFSETQRNKGNFPGRFSGRQFSNSRSEMNVSTLELGDSALYLCASSRGQAQETQYFGPGTRLLVL.